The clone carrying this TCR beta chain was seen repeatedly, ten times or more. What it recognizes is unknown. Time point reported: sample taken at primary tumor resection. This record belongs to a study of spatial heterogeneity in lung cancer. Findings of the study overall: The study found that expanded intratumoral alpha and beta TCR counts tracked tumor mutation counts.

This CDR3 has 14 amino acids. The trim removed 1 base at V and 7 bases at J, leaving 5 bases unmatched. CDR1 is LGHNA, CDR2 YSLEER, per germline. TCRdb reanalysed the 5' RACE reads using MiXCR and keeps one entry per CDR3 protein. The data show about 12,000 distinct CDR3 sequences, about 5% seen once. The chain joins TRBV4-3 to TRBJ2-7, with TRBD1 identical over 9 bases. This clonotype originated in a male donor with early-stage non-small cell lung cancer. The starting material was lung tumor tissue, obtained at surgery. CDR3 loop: CASSQAQGAGEQYF. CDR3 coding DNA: TGCGCCAGCAGCCAAGCACAGGGGGCGGGGGAGCAGTACTTC.